Below, one T cell receptor beta chain is given with its context. Antigen unknown. CDR1 and CDR2 from the germline V gene are MNHEY and SMNVEV (reference sequence). V was pared by 3 bases and J by 5 bases, with 5 bases between. CDR3 length: 12 residues. Researchers ran the PCR with 60 Vbeta and 13 Jbeta primers. Sequenced by immunoSEQ multiplex PCR; TCRdb stores in-frame clones only, minus some. The profile covers roughly 190,000 clones, with 79% appearing a single time and over 1.5% taken by the ten largest. This entry is derived from a study of cytomegalovirus exposure and HLA in healthy donors. Study outcomes and limitations: Later analysis revealed greater clonal expansion in HLA-associated TCR beta chains than in equally common others. Sequence variants that were highly shared formed a cluster that was likely a sequencing artifact.

This chain joins TRBV27 and TRBJ2-1; D gene unclear. The specimen was PBMCs. This TCR was sampled from a girl aged 5 to 17 in good health and CMV-seropositive. The CDR3 DNA reads as TGTGCCAGCAGTTTTATCGACAATGAGCAGTTCTTC. Protein product: CASSFIDNEQFF.